One sample yielded the 10 T cell receptor beta chains listed below, sequenced in a study of T cell responses to AZD1222 COVID-19 vaccine. The method was immunoSEQ multiplex PCR; TCRdb's version includes in-frame clones alone and lacks a portion of them. The table records 150,000 or so clones, around 90% of them present only once. The sequences come from peripheral blood, collected on day 0 of MenACWY control vaccination. Source of these receptors: an adult in good health.

The gene calls are TRBV6-1 and TRBJ2-7, with D unresolved. The length of the CDR3 is 12 residues. Trimming removed 6 bases from V and 2 bases from J, with 8 bases in between. Germline V lookup: CDR1 MNHNS, CDR2 SASEGT. CDR3 in amino acids: CASRNGPYEQYF. The CDR3 DNA sequence: TGTGCCAGCAGGAACGGACCCTACGAGCAGTACTTC.

The rearrangement joins TRBV28 to TRBJ1-2, with a tentative D call TRBD1 (6 bases). There are 13 residues in the CDR3. Germline V CDR1 and CDR2: MDHEN, SYDVKM. The V gene lost 5 bases and the J gene lost 3 bases, with 10 bases spanning the gap. For the CDR3, the DNA is TGTGCCAGCAGTCTGACAGGCTACTATGGCTACACCTTC. Protein sequence: CASSLTGYYGYTF.

The V gene is TRBV19, the J gene TRBJ1-2; TRBD1 aligns across 7 bases. The ends lost 3 bases at V and 5 bases at J; junction bases unmatched: 12. This CDR3 is 16 amino acids long. Germline V lookup: CDR1 LNHDA, CDR2 SQIVND (reference sequence). CDR3 nucleotides: TGTGCCAGTAGTATCCCGGGACAGAGGAGTTCATATGGCTACACCTTC. This gives the protein CASSIPGQRSSYGYTF.

This chain joins TRBV29-1 and TRBJ1-1; D unclear. V lost 7 bases and J lost 3, with 15 bases in between. CDR1 SQVTM and CDR2 ANQGSEA come from the germline V gene. The CDR3 covers 13 residues. The CDR3 DNA follows: TGCAGCGGGAAGACGACAAGGGACACTGAAGCTTTCTTT. Translating it yields CSGKTTRDTEAFF.

The genes are TRBV19 and TRBJ1-2; 8 positions match TRBD1. CDR3 length equals 14 residues. Germline loops: CDR1 LNHDA, CDR2 SQIVND (reference sequence). Trimming at V came to 7 bases and at J to 2 bases, leaving 6 bases not matched to a gene. CDR3 sequence: CASTSRGQNYGYTF. DNA for the CDR3: TGTGCCAGTACCTCCAGGGGGCAAAACTATGGCTACACCTTC.

The chain couples TRBV19 to TRBJ1-4, with D uncertain. Germline CDR1 LNHDA, CDR2 SQIVND (reference sequence). This CDR3 spans 15 amino acids. V gave up 6 bases and J gave up 0 bases, with 11 bases separating them. CDR3 nucleotide sequence: TGTGCCAGTAGAGCTACGTTTACAACTAATGAAAAACTGTTTTTT. It translates to CASRATFTTNEKLFF.

V is TRBV2 and J is TRBJ1-2, with D maybe TRBD1 (6 bases). Germline V lookup: CDR1 SNHLY, CDR2 FYNNEI. V was cut by 5 bases and J by 0 bases, with 13 bases left in between. This CDR3 is built from 15 residues. Here the CDR3 DNA reads TGTGCCAGCAGTCAGGGGACGGCCACTAACTATGGCTACACCTTC. This codes for CASSQGTATNYGYTF.

The V gene is TRBV28, the J gene TRBJ1-6; D is undetermined. CDR1 and CDR2 (germline): MDHEN, SYDVKM. The CDR3 is 15 amino acids. V was cut by 3 bases and J by 8 bases, with 14 bases left in between. The CDR3 spells CASSFGAGFDSPLHF. The CDR3 DNA sequence: TGTGCCAGCAGTTTTGGTGCGGGGTTTGATTCACCCCTCCACTTT.

The CDR3 reads CASSLSRGPSSYEQYF. The CDR3 DNA is TGTGCCAGCAGTTTATCTAGGGGGCCAAGTTCCTACGAGCAGTACTTC. The V and J genes are TRBV27 and TRBJ2-7; 7 bases match TRBD1. Per the germline V gene, CDR1 is MNHEY and CDR2 is SMNVEV (reference sequence). V lost 0 bases and J lost 1; bases outside the gene matches: 6. CDR3 size: 16 residues.

The V call is TRBV6-5, the J call TRBJ1-1; possibly TRBD1 for D (5 bases). The CDR3 covers 12 residues. Germline V gene sequence: CDR1 MNHEY, CDR2 SVGAGI. V was trimmed by 7 bases and J by 3 bases, leaving 9 bases between them. The CDR3 bases are TGTGCCAGCATCGACAGTTACACTGAAGCTTTCTTT. Amino acids: CASIDSYTEAFF.